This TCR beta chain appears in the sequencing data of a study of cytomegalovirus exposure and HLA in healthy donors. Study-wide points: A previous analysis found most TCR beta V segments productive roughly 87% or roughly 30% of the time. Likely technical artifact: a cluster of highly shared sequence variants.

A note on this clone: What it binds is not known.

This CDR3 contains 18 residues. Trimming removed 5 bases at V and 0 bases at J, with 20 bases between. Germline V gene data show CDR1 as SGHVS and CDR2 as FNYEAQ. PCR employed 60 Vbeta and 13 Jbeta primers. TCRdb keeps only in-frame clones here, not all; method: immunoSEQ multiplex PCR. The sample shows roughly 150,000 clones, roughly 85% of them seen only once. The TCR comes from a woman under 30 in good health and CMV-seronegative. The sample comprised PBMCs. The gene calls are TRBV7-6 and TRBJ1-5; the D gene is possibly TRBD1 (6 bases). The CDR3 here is CASSALASGDYSNQPQHF. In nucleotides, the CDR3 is TGTGCCAGCAGCGCCCTCGCCTCAGGGGACTATAGCAATCAGCCCCAGCATTTT.